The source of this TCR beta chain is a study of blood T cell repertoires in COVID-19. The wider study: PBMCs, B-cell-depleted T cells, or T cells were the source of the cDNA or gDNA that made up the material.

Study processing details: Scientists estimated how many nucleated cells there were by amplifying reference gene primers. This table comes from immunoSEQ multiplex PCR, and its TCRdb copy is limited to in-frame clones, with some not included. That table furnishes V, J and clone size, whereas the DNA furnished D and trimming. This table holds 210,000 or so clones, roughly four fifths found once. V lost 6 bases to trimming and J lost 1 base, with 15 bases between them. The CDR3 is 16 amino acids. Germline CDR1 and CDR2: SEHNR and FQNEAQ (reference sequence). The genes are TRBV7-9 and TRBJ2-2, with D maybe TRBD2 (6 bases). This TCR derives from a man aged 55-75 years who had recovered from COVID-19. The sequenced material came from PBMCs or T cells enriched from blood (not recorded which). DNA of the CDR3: TGTGCCAGCAGTGGCCCTCGGGGGATGAACACCGGGGAGCTGTTTTTT. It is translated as CASSGPRGMNTGELFF.